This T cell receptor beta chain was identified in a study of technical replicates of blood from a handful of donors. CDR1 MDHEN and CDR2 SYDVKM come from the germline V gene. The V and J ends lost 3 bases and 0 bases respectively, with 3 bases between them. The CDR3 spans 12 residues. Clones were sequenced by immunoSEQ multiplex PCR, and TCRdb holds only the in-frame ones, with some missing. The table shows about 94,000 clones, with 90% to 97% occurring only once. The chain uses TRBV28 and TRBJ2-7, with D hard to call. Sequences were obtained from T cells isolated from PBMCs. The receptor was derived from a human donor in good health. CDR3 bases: TGTGCCAGCAGTTTTTACTCCTACGAGCAGTACTTC. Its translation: CASSFYSYEQYF.